Presented here are 27 T cell receptor beta chains from one specimen sequenced in a study of blood T cell repertoires in COVID-19. Measured with immunoSEQ multiplex PCR; TCRdb has only the in-frame clones, and not every one. The sample yields 180,000 or so clones, about 88% seen once. The sequencing sample was made of PBMCs or T cells enriched from blood (not recorded which). These receptors were collected from a young woman who had recovered from COVID-19.

This clone was detected only once. The gene calls are TRBV14 and TRBJ2-5, with TRBD2 identical over 13 bases. The CDR3 sequence is 18 residues long. In germline, CDR1 is SGHDN, CDR2 FVKESK. V was clipped by 4 bases and J by 2 bases; unmatched bases: 10. CDR3 DNA: TGTGCCAGCAGCCTTTTTCAGGGGACTAGCGGGACGCAAGAGACCCAGTACTTC. It encodes CASSLFQGTSGTQETQYF.

The CDR3 region has the DNA TGCGCCAGCAGCTTGGCTCTGTACTCCGAAGAGACCCAGTACTTC. Its translation is CASSLALYSEETQYF. The chain carries TRBV5-1 and TRBJ2-5, with no clear D. The CDR3 length is 15 residues. V lost 0 bases, J lost 3 bases, and 12 bases lay in between. Germline-derived CDR1 and CDR2 are SGHRS and YFSETQ.

The rearrangement uses TRBV5-5 and TRBJ1-2; 8 bases fit TRBD1. The CDR3 runs 15 residues. J lost 7 bases, V lost 3 bases, and 11 bases had no gene match. Germline loops: CDR1 SGHKS, CDR2 YYEKEE (reference sequence). The CDR3 nucleotides are TGTGCCAGCAGCTCCTCTGCAGGGGGCGCCGGTGGCTACACCTTC. This encodes CASSSSAGGAGGYTF.

Written as DNA, the CDR3 is TGTGCCACCGCACAGGGGGCGCCTCTCGAGCAGTACTTC. Residues: CATAQGAPLEQYF. The chain is built from TRBV10-3 and TRBJ2-7, with 9 bases that match TRBD1. This CDR3 contains 13 residues. CDR1 ENHRY and CDR2 SYGVKD come from the germline V gene. The ends lost 10 bases at V and 6 bases at J; junction bases unmatched: 10.

The gene calls are TRBV5-4 and TRBJ2-7; maybe TRBD2 (6 bases). Germline-derived CDR1 and CDR2 are SGHNT and YYREEE (reference sequence). Trimming pared 4 bases from V and 1 base from J, leaving 12 bases between. This CDR3 contains 14 residues. This CDR3 is CASSKVAESYEQYF. CDR3 DNA: TGTGCCAGCAGCAAAGTAGCGGAATCCTACGAGCAGTACTTC.

The V call is TRBV7-9, the J call TRBJ2-1; no reliable D call. This CDR3 has 13 residues. Germline loops: CDR1 SEHNR, CDR2 FQNEAQ (reference sequence). V shed 5 bases and J shed 6 bases, with 11 bases lying between them. This chain's CDR3 is CASSTPLINEQFF. For the CDR3, the DNA is TGTGCCAGCAGCACACCACTAATCAATGAGCAGTTCTTC. Filled out from reference TRBV7-9 and TRBJ2-1, the complete variable domain reads DTGVSQNPRHKITKRGQNVTFRCDPISEHNRLYWYRQTLGQGPEFLTYFQNEAQLEKSRLLSDRFSAERPKGSFSTLEIQRTEQGDSAMYLCASSTPLINEQFFGPGTRLTVL.

The V and J genes are TRBV2 and TRBJ2-3; D is perhaps TRBD1 (6 bases). V was shortened by 0 bases and J by 1 base, with 14 bases between the two germline ends. The length of the CDR3 is 17 residues. The germline V gene has CDR1 SNHLY and CDR2 FYNNEI. For the CDR3, the DNA is TGTGCCAGCAGTGAAGCGCTTGGGCCAGGGGGCACAGATACGCAGTATTTT. Its translation is CASSEALGPGGTDTQYF.

The V call is TRBV7-8, the J call TRBJ1-3, with TRBD1 matching 10 bases. Germline V gene data show CDR1 as SGHVS and CDR2 as FQNEAQ. The CDR3 consists of 15 residues. J gave up 3 bases and V 5 bases, and 4 bases lay outside the gene matches. CDR3 in DNA: TGTGCCAGCAGCCCCGGACAGGGGGATGGAAACACCATATATTTT. Its translation: CASSPGQGDGNTIYF.

This sequence joins TRBV19 and TRBJ1-6; D not certain. This CDR3 has 15 amino acids. CDR1 and CDR2 (germline): LNHDA, SQIVND (reference sequence). The V end lost 3 bases, the J end lost 6 bases, and 12 bases lay between the germline ends. CDR3 residues: CASSMGGPANSPLHF. DNA of the CDR3: TGTGCCAGTAGTATGGGTGGGCCCGCTAATTCACCCCTCCACTTT.

About this clone itself: One end of the junction does not line up with germline, which may come from a read error. This chain joins TRBV5-1 and TRBJ1-1; D gene unclear. This CDR3 region has 13 residues. The germline V gene has CDR1 SGHRS and CDR2 YFSETQ. This CDR3 is CASSLASNSEAFF. DNA for the CDR3: TGCGCCAGCAGCTTGGCCTCGAACTCTGAAGCTTTCTTT.

The chain has TRBV3-1 (or the pseudogene TRBV3-2) and TRBJ2-5; the D gene is possibly TRBD2 (7 bases). The CDR3 extends over 17 amino acids. V lost 1 base, J lost 2 bases, and 17 bases lay in between. Germline assignment: CDR1 LGHDT and CDR2 YNNKEL (reference sequence). The CDR3 coding sequence is TGTGCCAGCAGCCAAGCCGGGGGCGGGAGAGGGCAAGAGACCCAGTACTTC. Translating it yields CASSQAGGGRGQETQYF.

The rearrangement joins TRBV5-6 to TRBJ2-1, with a possible D match to TRBD2 (6 bases). The CDR3 has 15 amino acids. Germline assignment: CDR1 SGHDT and CDR2 YYEEEE. The ends were cut back, 4 bases at V and 0 bases at J, with 11 bases in the middle. The CDR3 bases are TGTGCCAGCAGCCTAACTAGCCACTCCTACAATGAGCAGTTCTTC. This encodes CASSLTSHSYNEQFF.

CDR3 sequence reads: CASRTGDDEQFF. DNA for the CDR3: TGTGCCAGCCGGACAGGGGACGATGAGCAGTTCTTC. The chain uses TRBV6-5 and TRBJ2-1; 9 bases align to TRBD1. The CDR3 is made up of 12 amino acids. Germline CDR1 and CDR2: MNHEY and SVGAGI. The V segment lost 8 bases and the J segment 8 bases; nucleotides outside the gene matches: 4.

The CDR3 here is CASSGTGNTDTQYF. CDR3 bases: TGTGCCAGCAGCGGGACGGGAAACACAGATACGCAGTATTTT. The V and J genes are TRBV9 and TRBJ2-3; tentative D call: TRBD2 (5 bases). Germline V gives CDR1 SGDLS, CDR2 YYNGEE. Deletions cut 3 bases from V and 2 bases from J, with 10 bases between. The CDR3 loop spans 14 amino acids.

V and J are TRBV12-3 or TRBV12-4 and TRBJ2-1; 8 nucleotides match TRBD1. The CDR3 is 13 amino acids. J gave up 8 bases and V 6 bases, and 6 bases lay outside the gene matches. The CDR3 loop reads CASSSQGVDEQFF. CDR3 DNA sequence: TGTGCCAGCAGCTCACAGGGGGTCGATGAGCAGTTCTTC.

V gene TRBV2 combines with J gene TRBJ1-5; weak D call: TRBD1 (6 bases). The V and J ends lost 4 bases and 7 bases respectively, with 17 bases between them. CDR1 SNHLY and CDR2 FYNNEI come from the germline V gene. CDR3 size: 15 residues. The CDR3 sequence: CASSVSRQGKQPQHF. The CDR3 nucleotides are TGTGCCAGCAGTGTTAGTCGTCAGGGGAAACAGCCCCAGCATTTT.

V usage is TRBV27 and J usage is TRBJ2-5, with 10 positions matching TRBD1. Germline CDR1 MNHEY, CDR2 SMNVEV (reference sequence). CDR3 length equals 17 residues. Trimming cost V 6 bases and J 7 bases; bases outside gene matches: 17. The CDR3 region has the DNA TGTGCCAGCAGCCCTTCTAGAGGGACAGGGGAGGAGGGGACCCAGTACTTC. This gives the protein CASSPSRGTGEEGTQYF.

In its sample, this clone was seen a few times. The chain combines TRBV5-1 with TRBJ2-1, with D maybe TRBD2 (5 bases). With 3 bases removed from V and 14 bases from J, the gap between germline ends came to 15 bases. Germline values: CDR1 SGHRS, CDR2 YFSETQ. This CDR3 region has 12 residues. The CDR3 DNA reads as TGCGCCAGCAGCTACGAGCGGAGTAGGGAGTTCTTC. It translates to CASSYERSREFF. The full variable domain, rest sourced from reference TRBV5-1 and TRBJ2-1, is KAGVTQTPRYLIKTRGQQVTLSCSPISGHRSVSWYQQTPGQGLQFLFEYFSETQRNKGNFPGRFSGRQFSNSRSEMNVSTLELGDSALYLCASSYERSREFFGPGTRLTVL.

The J gene is TRBJ2-3, the V gene TRBV28, with D tentatively TRBD2 (6 bases). The germline CDR1 and CDR2 sequences are MDHEN and SYDVKM. V dropped 7 bases and J dropped 0 bases, with 11 bases sitting between them. The CDR3 totals 14 residues. Here the CDR3 DNA reads TGTGCCAGCAACGCGGGGACGAGCACAGATACGCAGTATTTT. Encoded protein: CASNAGTSTDTQYF.

The genes are TRBV4-1 and TRBJ2-3, with D possibly TRBD2 on 5 matching bases. The CDR3 spans 16 residues. Trimming took 1 base from V and 0 from J, leaving 11 bases between them. Germline V gene lookup returns CDR1 MGHRA and CDR2 YSYEKL. In nucleotides, the CDR3 is TGCGCCAGCAGCCAAGGGGTAGCGCCTAGCACAGATACGCAGTATTTT. It specifies CASSQGVAPSTDTQYF.

This chain connects TRBV12-5 to TRBJ1-2; 8 bases are a match to TRBD1. From germline, CDR1 is LGHNT and CDR2 FRNRAP. With V trimmed by 3 bases and J by 5 bases, 5 bases remained unmatched. The CDR3 is 14 residues long. CDR3 amino acids: CASGLDRGEYGYTF. Here the CDR3 DNA reads TGTGCTAGTGGTTTAGACAGGGGAGAGTATGGCTACACCTTC. The variable domain in full, with the rest retrieved from reference TRBV12-5 and TRBJ1-2, is DARVTQTPRHKVTEMGQEVTMRCQPILGHNTVFWYRQTMMQGLELLAYFRNRAPLDDSGMPKDRFSAEMPDATLATLKIQPSEPRDSAVYFCASGLDRGEYGYTFGSGTRLTVV.

V usage is TRBV15 and J usage is TRBJ2-3, with 9 bases that match TRBD1. The trim removed 8 bases at V and 6 bases at J, leaving 9 bases unmatched. Per germline, CDR1 LNHNV and CDR2 YYDKDF (reference sequence). CDR3 length: 14 residues. The CDR3, as DNA: TGTGCCACCGGGACAGGGTCAATGTGGGATACGCAGTATTTT. Encoded protein: CATGTGSMWDTQYF.

The chain has TRBV6-5 and TRBJ1-6; D call uncertain. Trimming took off 10 bases at V and 7 bases at J, with 14 bases between the two ends. Germline values: CDR1 MNHEY, CDR2 SVGAGI. CDR3 length: 13 residues. DNA for the CDR3: TGTGCCAACCCCGGGAGGGCAAATTCACCCCTCCACTTT. Its translation: CANPGRANSPLHF.

In DNA, the CDR3 is TGTGCCATCAGTGGGCGGGGGGACGGTCTCACCTCCTACGAGCAGTACTTC. Its protein is CAISGRGDGLTSYEQYF. The rearrangement joins TRBV10-3 to TRBJ2-7, with TRBD2 identical over 8 bases. After removal of 4 bases from V and 0 bases from J, the junction contained 11 bases not matched to a gene. Looked up from germline, CDR1 is ENHRY and CDR2 is SYGVKD. The length of the CDR3 is 17 residues.

The V call is TRBV7-3, the J call TRBJ2-7; 8 bases map to TRBD1. The germline gives CDR1 SGHTA, CDR2 FQGTGA. This CDR3 has 15 residues. V shed 5 bases, J shed 4 bases, and the junction held 10 bases outside the gene matches. The CDR3 loop reads CASSIGGTGVYEQYF. Here the CDR3 DNA reads TGTGCCAGCAGCATAGGTGGGACAGGCGTGTACGAGCAGTACTTC.

This clone came up once. J is TRBJ2-1 and V is TRBV9, with 9 bases that match TRBD1. J gave up 7 bases and V 4 bases, and 6 bases lay outside the gene matches. Germline assignment: CDR1 SGDLS and CDR2 YYNGEE. The CDR3 runs 14 residues. The CDR3 region is CASSPGQGRNEQFF. CDR3 sequence (DNA): TGTGCCAGCAGCCCGGGACAGGGAAGAAATGAGCAGTTCTTC.

The rearrangement uses TRBV4-2 and TRBJ2-5; tentatively, D is TRBD1 (6 bases). Germline CDR1 is LGHNA and CDR2 is YNFKEQ. The CDR3 consists of 17 residues. The V end lost 0 bases, the J end lost 4 bases, and 18 bases lay between the germline ends. The CDR3 sequence: CASSQDIRGDVGETQYF. The CDR3 DNA is TGTGCCAGCAGCCAAGATATCAGGGGCGACGTGGGAGAGACCCAGTACTTC.